The 20 T cell receptor beta chains reported below all come from one sample, sequenced in a study of blood T cell repertoires in COVID-19. Profiled with immunoSEQ multiplex PCR; TCRdb holds only in-frame clones, not every one. Among about 130,000 clones listed, about 79% were seen once. Sequenced material: peripheral blood. Source of these receptors: a man in his forties or fifties with active or convalescent COVID-19.

This clone has just a few counts. The CDR3: CASSQAGNSKYF. For the CDR3, the DNA is TGTGCCAGCAGCCAAGCAGGGAATAGTAAGTACTTC. V gene TRBV3-1 (or the pseudogene TRBV3-2) combines with J gene TRBJ2-7; TRBD1 might be the D (5 bases). Germline CDR1 and CDR2: LGHDT and YNNKEL (reference sequence). Trimming took off 1 base at V and 11 bases at J, with 12 bases between the two ends. The CDR3 spans 12 residues.

This clone turned up a few times. The V gene is TRBV24-1, the J gene TRBJ2-3; D remains unclear. The CDR3 has 16 residues. Germline V gene lookup returns CDR1 KGHDR and CDR2 SFDVKD. V lost 4 bases, J lost 2 bases, and 15 bases lay in between. DNA for the CDR3: TGTGCCACCAGTGACGGTGGCGCAGGCGCCACAGATACGCAGTATTTT. Encoded protein: CATSDGGAGATDTQYF.

The rearrangement joins TRBV6-5 to TRBJ2-5; D is unclear. Germline CDR1 and CDR2: MNHEY and SVGAGI. The CDR3 has 12 residues. V was clipped by 6 bases and J by 2 bases, with 7 bases between them. DNA for the CDR3: TGTGCCAGCAGAGCAATTCAAGAGACCCAGTACTTC. This translates into CASRAIQETQYF.

This chain connects TRBV9 to TRBJ2-7; TRBD1 might be the D (6 bases). There are 14 residues in the CDR3. V was cut by 4 bases and J by 2 bases, with 13 bases left in between. CDR1 and CDR2 from the germline V gene are SGDLS and YYNGEE. CDR3 residues: CASSTYRETYEQYF. DNA of the CDR3: TGTGCCAGCAGCACTTACAGGGAAACCTACGAGCAGTACTTC.

The rearrangement joins TRBV2 to TRBJ2-3; TRBD2 agrees at 9 bases. The junction had 9 bases not matched to a gene; V was cut back by 7 bases and J by 4 bases. Germline CDR1 SNHLY, CDR2 FYNNEI. The CDR3 length is 15 residues. The CDR3 sequence is CASKIAGGGPDTQYF. The CDR3 DNA sequence: TGTGCCAGCAAGATCGCGGGGGGGGGACCAGATACGCAGTATTTT.

J is TRBJ2-2 and V is TRBV9, with D possibly TRBD2 on 5 matching bases. Germline values: CDR1 SGDLS, CDR2 YYNGEE. The CDR3 has 14 residues. Trimming cost V 4 bases and J 6 bases, with 13 bases left between them. In nucleotides, the CDR3 is TGTGCCAGCAGCAAACCGGGGTTAGCCGGGGAGCTGTTTTTT. Protein product: CASSKPGLAGELFF.

This clone was seen a single time. This rearrangement joins TRBV15 to TRBJ2-1; 8 nucleotides match TRBD2. In germline, CDR1 is LNHNV, CDR2 YYDKDF (reference sequence). With 1 base clipped from V and 4 bases from J, the junction kept 9 bases outside the gene matches. This CDR3 contains 17 residues. In DNA form, the CDR3 reads TGTGCCACCAGCAGAGCAAAAGCGGGGGCAGGGTACAATGAGCAGTTCTTC. Its translation: CATSRAKAGAGYNEQFF.

The V and J genes are TRBV5-1 and TRBJ2-5; 9 bases match TRBD2. V gave up 0 bases and J gave up 3 bases; unmatched junction bases: 3. This CDR3 region has 15 residues. Germline values: CDR1 SGHRS, CDR2 YFSETQ. This CDR3 reads CASSLGLAVEETQYF. CDR3 nucleotides: TGCGCCAGCAGCTTGGGACTAGCGGTAGAAGAGACCCAGTACTTC.

This chain joins TRBV6-6 and TRBJ1-2, with 9 bases aligning to TRBD1. The V gene's germline CDR1 is MNHNY and CDR2 SVGAGI (reference sequence). The CDR3 loop spans 17 amino acids. Trimming cost V 5 bases and J 6 bases; bases outside gene matches: 16. CDR3 loop: CASSPAGTGKFLHGYTF. The DNA for the CDR3 is TGTGCCAGCAGTCCCGCAGGGACAGGGAAGTTTCTTCATGGCTACACCTTC.

The V and J genes are TRBV20-1 and TRBJ1-6, with D possibly matching TRBD1 (5 bases). CDR1 is DFQATT, CDR2 SNEGSKA, per germline (reference sequence). This CDR3 has 15 amino acids. Trimming stripped 3 bases from V and 7 bases from J, with 16 bases between. CDR3 amino acids: CSASVPGLQNSPLHF. DNA for the CDR3: TGCAGTGCTAGTGTCCCGGGACTCCAAAATTCACCCCTCCACTTT.

V and J are TRBV19 and TRBJ1-2; 8 nucleotides align to TRBD1. The CDR3 has 13 residues. Germline trimming cut 9 bases from V and 4 bases from J; bases unmatched to any gene: 7. The germline gives CDR1 LNHDA, CDR2 SQIVND (reference sequence). CDR3 coding DNA: TGTGCCAGCGGGACAGGTGGAGCCTATGGCTACACCTTC. It encodes CASGTGGAYGYTF.

This chain connects TRBV4-2 to TRBJ2-7; 8 bases are a match to TRBD1. J was trimmed by 5 bases and V by 0 bases; bases with no gene match: 6. CDR3 length: 15 amino acids. Per germline, CDR1 LGHNA and CDR2 YNFKEQ. CDR3 nucleotides: TGTGCCAGCAGCCAAGAATTAGGACAGGGCGACGAGCAGTACTTC. It encodes CASSQELGQGDEQYF.

This clone was found once. The CDR3 DNA reads TGTGCCAGCAGCTTAGTTGGGACAGGGCTAGATACGCAGTATTTT. Translating it yields CASSLVGTGLDTQYF. The chain combines TRBV11-2 with TRBJ2-3; TRBD1 matches at 9 bases. V shed 1 base and J 5 bases; nucleotides not matched to a gene: 4. CDR3 length equals 15 residues. The V gene's germline CDR1 is SGHAT and CDR2 FQNNGV.

The chain links TRBV10-1 to TRBJ2-7, with TRBD1 as a possible D gene (5 bases). This CDR3 comprises 15 residues. Trimming shortened V by 3 bases and J by 2 bases, and 14 bases separated the two germline ends. From germline, CDR1 is WNHNN and CDR2 SYGVQD (reference sequence). The CDR3 sequence is CASSDQGTPPYEQYF. The CDR3 DNA reads as TGCGCCAGCAGTGATCAGGGTACCCCCCCCTACGAGCAGTACTTC.

The rearrangement links TRBV14 to TRBJ2-2; 8 nucleotides agree with TRBD2. Germline lookup yields CDR1 SGHDN and CDR2 FVKESK. CDR3 length: 15 amino acids. J was trimmed by 8 bases and V by 4 bases; bases with no gene match: 9. The CDR3 DNA reads as TGTGCCAGCAGCCCCGCAGCGGGAGCGAGAGGGGAGCTGTTTTTT. Protein: CASSPAAGARGELFF. The full variable domain, its missing parts supplied by reference TRBV14 and TRBJ2-2, is EAGVTQFPSHSVIEKGQTVTLRCDPISGHDNLYWYRRVMGKEIKFLLHFVKESKQDESGMPNNRFLAERTGGTYSTLKVQPAELEDSGVYFCASSPAAGARGELFFGEGSRLTVL.

The chain employs TRBV9 and TRBJ2-1; 8 bases align to TRBD2. CDR1 and CDR2 from the germline V gene are SGDLS and YYNGEE. The trim removed 4 bases at V and 2 bases at J, leaving 5 bases unmatched. The CDR3 extends over 15 amino acids. As DNA, the CDR3 is TGTGCCAGCAGCCTATCCGGGAGGGCCTACAATGAGCAGTTCTTC. Translation gives CASSLSGRAYNEQFF.

The chain is built from TRBV19 and TRBJ1-1, with 11 bases that match TRBD1. The CDR3 loop spans 15 amino acids. Trimming cost V 4 bases and J 4 bases; bases outside gene matches: 5. Germline assignment: CDR1 LNHDA and CDR2 SQIVND (reference sequence). The CDR3 reads CASSTTGTGGTEAFF. CDR3 in DNA: TGTGCCAGTAGTACGACCGGGACAGGGGGCACTGAAGCTTTCTTT.

The J gene is TRBJ2-7, the V gene TRBV7-2, with D possibly being TRBD2 (6 bases). Trimming took 3 bases from V and 6 from J, leaving 24 bases between them. The germline V gene encodes CDR1 SGHTA and CDR2 FQGNSA. The CDR3 length is 17 residues. In DNA form, the CDR3 reads TGTGCCAGCAGCTTTGGGCTCCCCCGGACCAAGGAGGGCGAGCAGTACTTC. Translated, it gives CASSFGLPRTKEGEQYF. The variable domain in full, completed from reference TRBV7-2 and TRBJ2-7, reads GAGVSQSPSNKVTEKGKDVELRCDPISGHTALYWYRQSLGQGLEFLIYFQGNSAPDKSGLPSDRFSAERTGGSVSTLTIQRTQQEDSAVYLCASSFGLPRTKEGEQYFGPGTRLTVT.

The V and J genes are TRBV7-9 and TRBJ2-7; 7 bases are a match to TRBD2. Germline values: CDR1 SEHNR, CDR2 FQNEAQ (reference sequence). CDR3 length equals 15 residues. V was clipped by 1 base and J by 0 bases; unmatched bases: 3. The CDR3 here is CASSLEGGSSYEQYF. In nucleotides, the CDR3 is TGTGCCAGCAGCTTAGAAGGCGGGAGCTCCTACGAGCAGTACTTC.

This clone occurred once. The rearrangement links TRBV11-2 to TRBJ1-4, with a weak D call TRBD1 (5 bases). The CDR3 has 15 amino acids. Germline V gives CDR1 SGHAT, CDR2 FQNNGV. Trimming removed 1 base at V and 1 base at J, with 7 bases between. For the CDR3, the DNA is TGTGCCAGCAGCTTAGTAGGGGTAACTAATGAAAAACTGTTTTTT. Translating gives CASSLVGVTNEKLFF.